The clone carrying this T cell receptor beta chain has more than one count but fewer than ten. The target antigen is unknown. The data originate from a study of T cells after yellow fever vaccination. Study-wide results and caveats: Contamination by abundant bulk-population clonotypes could be present in FACS-sorted repertoires.

The CDR3 runs to 18 residues. The V segment lost 0 bases and the J segment 5 bases; nucleotides outside the gene matches: 8. Germline CDR1 and CDR2: LGHNA and YSLEER. TCRdb reanalysed the 5' RACE reads using MiXCR and keeps one entry per CDR3 protein. The sample holds about 350,000 distinct CDR3 sequences; 7% to 10% are singletons and the top ten take about 16%. The receptor comes from a man aged 18-30 years who received the YFV17D yellow fever vaccine. V gene TRBV4-3 combines with J gene TRBJ2-5, with 14 bases identical to TRBD2. The source was PBMCs, collected about 41 days after the first yellow fever vaccination. The CDR3 region has the DNA TGCGCCAGCAGCCAAGATGTGAGGACTAGCGGGGGGAGGGAGACCCAGTACTTC. Translating gives CASSQDVRTSGGRETQYF.